This passage covers 23 T cell receptor beta chains from one sample sequenced in a study of CXCR3-negative and CXCR3-positive naive CD8 T cells. The study, taken as a whole, reports: When CXCR3-positive naive cells were set against CXCR3-negative naive cells, the former had more hydrophobic TRB CDR3s.

All TRB cDNA libraries came from 5' RACE performed with UMI labels. TCRdb reprocessed the 5' RACE reads, with one entry per CDR3 protein and no DNA. In total, the table holds about 89,000 distinct CDR3 sequences. Antigen specificity for these receptors is unknown. Sequences were obtained from naive CXCR3+ CD8+ T cells from blood. Subset: CD45RO-CCR7+CD27+CD95- naive CD8+ T cells expressing CXCR3 (TNR3+). These receptor sequences come from a human donor in good health. Some clones in this sample may be carry-over from other donors' samples.

The rearrangement joins TRBV28 to TRBJ1-5; the D call from TCRdb, TRBD1, cannot be confirmed without DNA. The CDR3 spans 14 residues. In germline, CDR1 is MDHEN, CDR2 SYDVKM. The CDR3 here is CASSPGTGSRPQHF.

This sequence joins TRBV7-9 and TRBJ2-3; the TCRdb call, TRBD1, lacks DNA for checking. CDR3 size: 15 residues. Germline V gene data show CDR1 as SEHNR and CDR2 as FQNEAQ (reference sequence). CDR3 sequence reads: CASSLGQGNADTQYF.

CDR3 loop: CASSYLGAEAFF. This rearrangement joins TRBV11-1 to TRBJ1-1. Germline values: CDR1 SGHAT, CDR2 FQDESV (reference sequence). This CDR3 region has 12 residues. Using reference TRBV11-1 and TRBJ1-1 for the parts outside the CDR3, the full variable domain is EAEVAQSPRYKITEKSQAVAFWCDPISGHATLYWYRQILGQGPELLVQFQDESVVDDSQLPKDRFSAERLKGVDSTLKIQPAELGDSAMYLCASSYLGAEAFFGQGTRLTVV.

This chain links TRBV28 with TRBJ2-1; TCRdb lists TRBD2, though no DNA is available to test this call. This CDR3 has 18 residues. The V gene's germline CDR1 is MDHEN and CDR2 SYDVKM. The CDR3 sequence: CASSSGTSGLSSYNEQFF.

V and J are TRBV29-1 and TRBJ2-3. This CDR3 has 14 residues. Per the germline V gene, CDR1 is SQVTM and CDR2 is ANQGSEA. CDR3 sequence reads: CSVRVGLVTDTQYF.

The V and J genes are TRBV4-3 and TRBJ2-1; TCRdb proposes TRBD2, but this gene call is untestable without DNA. The CDR3 extends over 18 amino acids. Germline V gives CDR1 LGHNA, CDR2 YSLEER. CDR3 amino acids: CASSQDWLSGDFVNEQFF.

The chain links TRBV12-2 to TRBJ2-7; TCRdb's D call, TRBD2, is unchecked because there is no DNA. TRBV12-2 is deemed a pseudogene. CDR3 length equals 21 residues. CDR3 in amino acids: CASRDLTTQGGFGSVPYEQYF.

V usage is TRBV2 and J usage is TRBJ2-2; the D call of TRBD2 rests on TCRdb alone, since no DNA is present to check it. Per the germline V gene, CDR1 is SNHLY and CDR2 is FYNNEI. The CDR3 spans 19 residues. The CDR3 sequence is CASSGGLAGRPGNTGELFF.

V gene TRBV14 combines with J gene TRBJ2-7; TCRdb reports TRBD1, a call that lacks DNA to check it against. Germline V lookup: CDR1 SGHDN, CDR2 FVKESK. The CDR3 has 14 amino acids. The CDR3 reads CASSQEDRGCKQYF. The whole variable domain, remainder taken from reference TRBV14 and TRBJ2-7, is EAGVTQFPSHSVIEKGQTVTLRCDPISGHDNLYWYRRVMGKEIKFLLHFVKESKQDESGMPNNRFLAERTGGTYSTLKVQPAELEDSGVYFCASSQEDRGCKQYFGPGTRLTVT.

The rearrangement uses TRBV15 and TRBJ2-1. The CDR3 has 13 residues. Germline V gene sequence: CDR1 LNHNV, CDR2 YYDKDF (reference sequence). CDR3 loop: CATSRGLGDEQFF.

The chain recombines TRBV15 with TRBJ1-1; TCRdb proposes TRBD1, but this gene call is untestable without DNA. Germline loops: CDR1 LNHNV, CDR2 YYDKDF (reference sequence). The CDR3 loop spans 13 amino acids. CDR3 region: CATSRGEGSGAFF.

The gene calls are TRBV3-1 and TRBJ2-1; the TRBD1 assignment by TCRdb is unverifiable without DNA. The CDR3 consists of 17 residues. CDR1 LGHDT and CDR2 YNNKEL come from the germline V gene (reference sequence). This chain's CDR3 is CASSQSAGQGYNNEQFF.

The rearrangement links TRBV27 to TRBJ2-7; TCRdb lists TRBD2, though no DNA is available to test this call. The CDR3 runs 16 residues. Germline V gene sequence: CDR1 MNHEY, CDR2 SMNVEV (reference sequence). The chain's CDR3 is CASRGPSGDPPYEQYF.

J is TRBJ1-1 and V is TRBV9; no DNA is available, so the TRBD1 call from TCRdb remains unchecked. Per the germline V gene, CDR1 is SGDLS and CDR2 is YYNGEE. This CDR3 spans 13 amino acids. CDR3 in amino acids: CASTTGPGTEAFF.

CDR3 region: CASSGWGRNGNTIYF. The chain joins TRBV6-5 to TRBJ1-3. Germline CDR1 reads MNHEY; CDR2 reads SVGAGI. The CDR3 has 15 amino acids.

This rearrangement joins TRBV6-5 to TRBJ2-3. Germline V gene data show CDR1 as MNHEY and CDR2 as SVGAGI. The CDR3 loop spans 15 amino acids. CDR3 region: CASSFKLSSTDTQYF.

The chain carries TRBV29-1 and TRBJ2-2; TCRdb calls TRBD1, which cannot be checked without DNA. CDR1 and CDR2 from the germline V gene are SQVTM and ANQGSEA. The CDR3 consists of 15 residues. CDR3 protein: CSVDPRGDGTGELFF.

V and J are TRBV28 and TRBJ1-1; TCRdb designates TRBD1, a call that cannot be tested without DNA. The CDR3 contains 12 residues. The germline gives CDR1 MDHEN, CDR2 SYDVKM. CDR3 amino acids: CASSLGATEAFF. The entire variable domain, with the rest obtained from reference TRBV28 and TRBJ1-1, is as follows: DVKVTQSSRYLVKRTGEKVFLECVQDMDHENMFWYRQDPGLGLRLIYFSYDVKMKEKGDIPEGYSVSREKKERFSLILESASTNQTSMYLCASSLGATEAFFGQGTRLTVV.

The V gene is TRBV29-1, the J gene TRBJ2-7. This CDR3 is built from 11 residues. Germline V lookup: CDR1 SQVTM, CDR2 ANQGSEA. This CDR3 is CSVGKKGEQYF.

The chain combines TRBV13 with TRBJ1-2. This CDR3 is built from 14 residues. CDR1 PRHDT and CDR2 FYEKMQ come from the germline V gene (reference sequence). CDR3: CASSLGTANYGYTF.

The chain joins TRBV28 to TRBJ2-1. Germline loops: CDR1 MDHEN, CDR2 SYDVKM. The CDR3 loop spans 16 amino acids. CDR3 in amino acids: CASSLIVSGSYNEQFF.

This chain links TRBV28 with TRBJ2-7; the TCRdb call, TRBD1, lacks DNA for checking. Looked up from germline, CDR1 is MDHEN and CDR2 is SYDVKM. The CDR3 covers 13 residues. The CDR3 is CATATGPAYEQYF.

This chain joins TRBV11-3 and TRBJ2-3; no DNA is available, so the TRBD1 call from TCRdb remains unchecked. Germline lookup yields CDR1 SGHNT and CDR2 YENEEA. CDR3 length equals 15 residues. The CDR3 spells CASSLGTEDTDTQYF.